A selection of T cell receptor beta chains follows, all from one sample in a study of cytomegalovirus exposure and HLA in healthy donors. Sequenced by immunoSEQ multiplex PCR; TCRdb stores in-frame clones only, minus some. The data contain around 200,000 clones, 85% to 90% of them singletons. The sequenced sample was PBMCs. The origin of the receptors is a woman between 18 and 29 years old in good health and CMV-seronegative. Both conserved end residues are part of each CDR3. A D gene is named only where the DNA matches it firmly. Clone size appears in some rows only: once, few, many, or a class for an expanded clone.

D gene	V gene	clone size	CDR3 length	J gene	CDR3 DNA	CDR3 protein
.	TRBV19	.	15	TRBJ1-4	TGTGCCAGTAGTATCGAAGGACAGCCGGGAGAAAAACTGTTTTTT	CASSIEGQPGEKLFF
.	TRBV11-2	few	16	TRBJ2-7	TGTGCCAGCAGCCGAACTTCGGGGGTAGCCTCCTACGAGCAGTACTTC	CASSRTSGVASYEQYF
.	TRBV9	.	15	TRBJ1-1	TGTGCCAGCAGCGTAGAACAGCAAATGAACACTGAAGCTTTCTTT	CASSVEQQMNTEAFF
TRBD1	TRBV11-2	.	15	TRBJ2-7	TGTGCCAGCAGCTCCAACCGGGACAGTACCTACGAGCAGTACTTC	CASSSNRDSTYEQYF
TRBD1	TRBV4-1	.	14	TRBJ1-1	TGCGCCAGCAGCCATAGACAGGGAGACACTGAAGCTTTCTTT	CASSHRQGDTEAFF
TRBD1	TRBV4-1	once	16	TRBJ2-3	TGCGCCAGCAGCTTGGGACAGGGGGCCGTCACAGATACGCAGTATTTT	CASSLGQGAVTDTQYF
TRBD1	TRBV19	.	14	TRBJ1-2	TGTGCCAGTAGTCCTCGACAGGGGTACGATGGCTACACCTTC	CASSPRQGYDGYTF
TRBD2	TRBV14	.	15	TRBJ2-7	TGTGCCAGCAGCCAAGGTCAGCGGGGGACCTACGAGCAGTACTTC	CASSQGQRGTYEQYF
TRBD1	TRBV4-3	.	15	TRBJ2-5	TGCGCCAGCAGTCACGACAGGGGGCAGTTGGAGACCCAGTACTTC	CASSHDRGQLETQYF
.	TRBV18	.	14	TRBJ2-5	TGTGCCAGCTCACCTGGATCTCAGGGGGAGACCCAGTACTTC	CASSPGSQGETQYF
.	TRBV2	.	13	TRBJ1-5	TGTGCCAGTGCAGGGAATAGCAATCAGCCCCAGCATTTT	CASAGNSNQPQHF
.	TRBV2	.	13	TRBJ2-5	TGTGCCAGCAGTGCCGTGGGAGTCGAGACCCAGTACTTC	CASSAVGVETQYF
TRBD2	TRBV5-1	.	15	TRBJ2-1	TGCGCCAGCAGCCCAGGACTAGCGGGGGTGGATGAGCAGTTCTTC	CASSPGLAGVDEQFF
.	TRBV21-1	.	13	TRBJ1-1	TGTGCCAGCAGCAAGTACAGGGACACTGAAGCTTTCTTT	CASSKYRDTEAFF
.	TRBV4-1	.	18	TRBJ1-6	TGCGCCAGCACCCGAGTTGGTATAGGCCTGGGAGAAGTCATGGCCCTCCACTTT	CASTRVGIGLGEVMALHF
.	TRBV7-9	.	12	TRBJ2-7	TGTTCCAGCAGCTCCGTCGTCTACGAGCAGTACTTC	CSSSSVVYEQYF
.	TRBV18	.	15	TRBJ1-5	TGTGCCAGCTCACAGGGGTCCACGCAAAATCAGCCCCAGCATTTT	CASSQGSTQNQPQHF
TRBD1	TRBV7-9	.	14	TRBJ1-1	TGTGCCAGCAGCCCACGGACAGGTAACACTGAAGCTTTCTTT	CASSPRTGNTEAFF
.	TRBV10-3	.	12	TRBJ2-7	TGTGCCATCAGTGCACTAGCTTCCGAGCAGTACTTC	CAISALASEQYF
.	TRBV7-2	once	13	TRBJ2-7	TGTGCCAGCAGCTTCTGGGGCCCCTACGAGCAGTACTTC	CASSFWGPYEQYF
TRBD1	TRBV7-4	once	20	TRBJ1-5	TGTGCCAGCAGCTTTCGAAGTCGACAGGGGTTCTCCCATAGCAATCAGCCCCAGCATTTT	CASSFRSRQGFSHSNQPQHF
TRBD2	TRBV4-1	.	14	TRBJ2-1	TGCGCCAGCAGCCAAGCACTAGCGGGAGTCGTGAGGCTCTTC	CASSQALAGVVRLF
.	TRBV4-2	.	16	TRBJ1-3	TGTGCCAGCAGCCCCGATAGGGGATTCTCTGGAAACACCATATATTTT	CASSPDRGFSGNTIYF